Described below is a single T cell receptor beta chain sequence and its context. TCRdb independently ran MiXCR on the RT-PCR reads; one entry per CDR3 protein. The sample holds several thousand distinct CDR3 sequences; around 84% are singletons and the top ten take 1.2%. These data originate in a study of yellow fever vaccine responses in identical twins. The germline V and J ends were trimmed by 1 base and 4 bases, with 11 bases remaining between them. Looked up from germline, CDR1 is MGHRA and CDR2 is YSYEKL. The CDR3 sequence is 15 residues long. The clonotype was recovered from a woman aged 18 to 35 who received the yellow fever vaccine. This chain uses TRBV4-1 with TRBJ2-4; weak D call: TRBD2 (6 bases). Sequencing was performed on T cells from blood (PBMCs), unsorted or a sorted subset (not recorded which), taken before or after yellow fever vaccination (not recorded which). This chain's CDR3 is CASSQAGTLKNIQYF. The CDR3, as DNA: TGCGCCAGCAGCCAAGCCGGGACTTTGAAAAACATTCAGTACTTC.